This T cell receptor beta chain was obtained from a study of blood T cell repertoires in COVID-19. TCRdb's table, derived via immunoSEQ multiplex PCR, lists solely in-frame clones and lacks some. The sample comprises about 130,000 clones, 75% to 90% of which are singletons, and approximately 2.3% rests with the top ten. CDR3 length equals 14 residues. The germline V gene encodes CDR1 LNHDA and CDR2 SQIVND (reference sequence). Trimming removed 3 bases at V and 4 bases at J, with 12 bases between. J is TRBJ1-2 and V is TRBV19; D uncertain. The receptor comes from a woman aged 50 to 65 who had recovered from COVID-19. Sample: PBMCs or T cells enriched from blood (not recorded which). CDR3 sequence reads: CASSINGVGYGYTF. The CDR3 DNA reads TGTGCCAGTAGTATTAACGGGGTCGGCTATGGCTACACCTTC.